This record looks at one TCR beta chain sequence and its context. Per the authors' pipeline: The assay estimated nucleated cells by amplifying reference gene primers. Assay used: immunoSEQ multiplex PCR; TCRdb lists only in-frame clones, some missing. The V and J calls and clone size are taken from that table; D and trimming were inferred from the DNA. The sample yields more than 130,000 clones, less than 85% seen once. This sample is drawn from a study of blood T cell repertoires in COVID-19. On the study more broadly: Italy, Spain and the United States were the sources of the convalescent and acute COVID-19 samples. PBMCs, B-cell-depleted T cells, or T cells were the source of the cDNA or gDNA that made up the material.

The germline V gene encodes CDR1 SGHVS and CDR2 FNYEAQ. CDR3 length: 15 residues. Sequencing was done on a sample of peripheral blood. This receptor was taken from a woman of 80 years or more in a cohort sampled during active or convalescent COVID-19. The gene calls are TRBV7-6 and TRBJ1-6; D ambiguous. The CDR3 coding sequence is TGTGCGCCGGGTACGCCTAAACCCTATAATTCACCCCTCCACTTT. Protein: CAPGTPKPYNSPLHF. Full variable domain (outside the CDR3, taken from reference TRBV7-6 and TRBJ1-6): GAGVSQSPRYKVTKRGQDVALRCDPISGHVSLYWYRQALGQGPEFLTYFNYEAQQDKSGLPNDRFSAERPEGSISTLTIQRTEQRDSAMYRCAPGTPKPYNSPLHFGNGTRLTVT.